A single sample is the source of the 12 T cell receptor beta chains below, sequenced in a study of T cell repertoires in cytomegalovirus infection. A single record per CDR3 protein comes from TCRdb applying MiXCR to the reads. This table has roughly 600,000 distinct CDR3 sequences, approximately 24% appearing once. Sample: CD8+ T cells from PBMCs. These receptors originate from a human donor in good health (CMV status not recorded). Some clones in this sample may be carry-over from other donors' samples.

This chain joins TRBV25-1 and TRBJ1-1; D is possibly TRBD1 (5 bases). Looked up from germline, CDR1 is MGHDK and CDR2 is SYGVNS. The length of the CDR3 is 18 residues. Trimming took 4 bases from V and 2 from J, leaving 23 bases between them. The CDR3 here is CASSAGTEKWTTNTEAFF. CDR3 bases: TGTGCCAGCAGTGCAGGGACGGAAAAGTGGACAACCAACACTGAAGCTTTCTTT.

At least ten counts were recorded for this clonotype. V is TRBV7-8 and J is TRBJ1-3; no firm D call. The CDR3 covers 15 residues. The V end lost 2 bases, the J end lost 0 bases, and 8 bases lay between the germline ends. The germline CDR1 and CDR2 sequences are SGHVS and FQNEAQ. CDR3 region: CASSLMASSGNTIYF. In DNA, the CDR3 is TGTGCCAGCAGCTTAATGGCGAGCTCTGGAAACACCATATATTTT.

This clonotype was seen at least ten times. This chain connects TRBV7-2 to TRBJ2-3; possible D gene TRBD2, 6 bases. This CDR3 is built from 15 residues. V lost 4 bases to trimming and J lost 0 bases, with 11 bases between them. CDR1 and CDR2 from the germline V gene are SGHTA and FQGNSA. The CDR3 DNA reads as TGTGCCAGCAGCTCAAGCGGGCCTAGCACAGATACGCAGTATTTT. It specifies CASSSSGPSTDTQYF.

This clonotype was seen at least ten times. The V gene is TRBV7-6, the J gene TRBJ2-1, with D possibly being TRBD1 (5 bases). The V end lost 3 bases, the J end lost 4 bases, and 16 bases lay between the germline ends. The CDR3 totals 16 residues. Germline V gene lookup returns CDR1 SGHVS and CDR2 FNYEAQ. The chain's CDR3 is CASSFGVVREYNEQFF. CDR3 nucleotide sequence: TGTGCCAGCAGCTTCGGCGTCGTCAGGGAATACAATGAGCAGTTCTTC.

This clonotype showed up many times. CDR3 bases: TGTGCCAGCAGCTTAGCGGTCAGGGGTAATGAGCAGTTCTTC. Protein product: CASSLAVRGNEQFF. The chain uses TRBV7-2 and TRBJ2-1, with D perhaps TRBD1 (6 bases). V was trimmed by 0 bases and J by 7 bases, leaving 10 bases between them. Per the germline V gene, CDR1 is SGHTA and CDR2 is FQGNSA. This CDR3 has 14 residues. The complete variable domain, with remaining parts taken from reference TRBV7-2 and TRBJ2-1, reads GAGVSQSPSNKVTEKGKDVELRCDPISGHTALYWYRQSLGQGLEFLIYFQGNSAPDKSGLPSDRFSAERTGGSVSTLTIQRTQQEDSAVYLCASSLAVRGNEQFFGPGTRLTVL.

This chain joins TRBV27 and TRBJ1-5; D perhaps matches TRBD1 (5 bases). The CDR3 totals 14 residues. V lost 3 bases, J lost 3 bases, and 9 bases lay in between. CDR1 is MNHEY and CDR2 is SMNVEV in the germline V gene (reference sequence). The CDR3 coding sequence is TGTGCCAGCAGTTTTTTAGGGACCAATCAGCCCCAGCATTTT. It codes for CASSFLGTNQPQHF.

This clonotype was detected only a few times. V and J are TRBV28 and TRBJ2-3; the D is unclear. Germline V gene data show CDR1 as MDHEN and CDR2 as SYDVKM. The CDR3 has 11 amino acids. V lost 8 bases and J 8 bases, leaving 11 bases between the germline ends. The CDR3 bases are TGTGCCAGCGAGTTTGGTAGTACGCAGTATTTT. Encoded protein: CASEFGSTQYF.

For this clonotype: With a much larger clone just one base away, this may be a read error. The rearrangement joins TRBV27 to TRBJ2-5; TRBD1 is a possible D gene (6 bases). The length of the CDR3 is 14 residues. The germline V gene has CDR1 MNHEY and CDR2 SMNVEV (reference sequence). Trimming took 10 bases from V and 3 from J, leaving 18 bases between them. CDR3 in DNA: TGTGCCACCAGAGACAGGAATCGCGAAGAGACCCAGTACTTC. Its translation: CATRDRNREETQYF.

This clonotype has a count of ten or more. The J gene is TRBJ2-7, the V gene TRBV2; D perhaps matches TRBD2 (7 bases). CDR1 and CDR2 from the germline V gene are SNHLY and FYNNEI. V lost 1 base and J 2 bases, leaving 12 bases between the germline ends. The CDR3 is made up of 15 amino acids. CDR3 nucleotides: TGTGCCAGCAGTGAAGGGGCGGGGGCTCCCTACGAGCAGTACTTC. Encoded protein: CASSEGAGAPYEQYF. Filled out from reference TRBV2 and TRBJ2-7, the complete variable domain reads EPEVTQTPSHQVTQMGQEVILRCVPISNHLYFYWYRQILGQKVEFLVSFYNNEISEKSEIFDDQFSVERPDGSNFTLKIRSTKLEDSAMYFCASSEGAGAPYEQYFGPGTRLTVT.

This clonotype came up many times. V is TRBV28 and J is TRBJ1-1, with D possibly TRBD1 on 6 matching bases. Trimming stripped 1 base from V and 5 bases from J, with 11 bases between. The V gene's germline CDR1 is MDHEN and CDR2 SYDVKM. The CDR3 is 14 residues long. CDR3 sequence: CASSLSGRGTEAFF. In DNA, the CDR3 is TGTGCCAGCAGTTTATCCGGGAGGGGGACTGAAGCTTTCTTT.

J is TRBJ1-5 and V is TRBV28; no firm D call. The germline V gene encodes CDR1 MDHEN and CDR2 SYDVKM. The CDR3 is made up of 16 amino acids. The V gene lost 6 bases and the J gene lost 0 bases, with 15 bases spanning the gap. The CDR3 sequence: CASRERTRNSNQPQHF. The CDR3 DNA sequence: TGTGCCAGCAGAGAGAGGACGAGAAATAGCAATCAGCCCCAGCATTTT.

The table lists this clonotype with many counts. V usage is TRBV7-2 and J usage is TRBJ2-5; the D gene is possibly TRBD2 (6 bases). CDR1 is SGHTA, CDR2 FQGNSA, per germline. The V end was cut by 6 bases, the J end by 1 base, with 15 bases between. The length of the CDR3 is 15 residues. Here the CDR3 reads CASSATSGGQETQYF. The CDR3, as DNA: TGTGCCAGCAGTGCGACCTCCGGGGGCCAAGAGACCCAGTACTTC.